The rows below give T cell receptor beta chains drawn from one sample of a study of blood T cell repertoires in COVID-19. TCRdb's table, derived via immunoSEQ multiplex PCR, lists solely in-frame clones and lacks some. Among approximately 77,000 clones listed, around 80% were seen once. The sequenced material came from peripheral blood. These receptors all come from an older woman with acute or convalescent COVID-19. The CDR3 runs from the conserved cysteine through the conserved F or W. Each record gives: J gene, clone size, D gene, V gene, CDR3 length, CDR3 protein, CDR3 DNA. The D gene is left open where the match is weak. The size field is filled for only some rows; it gives once, few, many or a size class.

TRBJ2-5 NA NA TRBV3-1/TRBV3-2 13 CASSPRTEETQYF TGTGCCAGCAGCCCCCGGACAGAAGAGACCCAGTACTTC
TRBJ2-5 NA TRBD1 TRBV6-2/TRBV6-3 13 CASSYGRGETQYF TGTGCCAGCAGTTACGGCAGGGGGGAGACCCAGTACTTC
TRBJ2-1 NA TRBD2 TRBV5-1 15 CASSLAGGAYNEQFF TGCGCCAGCAGCTTGGCCGGGGGGGCCTACAATGAGCAGTTCTTC
TRBJ1-1 once NA TRBV28 16 CASSLTYRVGNTEAFF TGTGCCAGCAGTTTAACTTACAGGGTTGGGAACACTGAAGCTTTCTTT
TRBJ2-3 NA NA TRBV6-5 15 CASSYGRGSSDTQYF TGTGCCAGCAGTTACGGGCGGGGAAGCTCAGATACGCAGTATTTT
TRBJ1-2 NA TRBD1 TRBV2 14 CASRVTGGAYGYTF TGTGCCAGCAGAGTCACAGGGGGGGCCTATGGCTACACCTTC
TRBJ1-4 NA NA TRBV11-2 17 CASSLTGTFSTNEKLFF TGTGCCAGCAGCTTGACTGGGACATTTTCAACTAATGAAAAACTGTTTTTT
TRBJ2-2 NA TRBD1 TRBV12-5 15 CASGAGTDDTGELFF TGTGCTAGTGGTGCCGGGACAGACGACACCGGGGAGCTGTTTTTT
TRBJ1-1 few TRBD1 TRBV15 15 CATSVPRQGHTEAFF TGTGCCACCAGCGTACCCAGACAGGGCCACACTGAAGCTTTCTTT
TRBJ2-2 NA TRBD2 TRBV10-2 13 CASSTGGKGELFF TGCGCCAGCTCAACGGGGGGGAAGGGGGAGCTGTTTTTT